This entry features one T cell receptor beta chain sequence. These data come from a study of blood T cell repertoires in COVID-19. This CDR3 contains 16 residues. The germline gives CDR1 KGHSH, CDR2 LQKENI. V lost 0 bases, J lost 1 base, and 10 bases lay in between. The repertoire was sequenced with immunoSEQ multiplex PCR; TCRdb's copy has only in-frame clones and lacks some. The sample includes 130,000 to 150,000 clones, about 86% of them seen just once. The sample was PBMCs or T cells enriched from blood (not recorded which). This chain uses TRBV18 with TRBJ1-3; D is unresolved. The TCR originated in a man in his fifties who had recovered from COVID-19. The CDR3 spells CASSPPSRSSGNTIYF. The CDR3 DNA reads as TGTGCCAGCTCACCACCGAGCAGGTCTTCTGGAAACACCATATATTTT.